Listed here are 13 T cell receptor beta chains from one sample, sequenced in a study of blood T cell repertoires in COVID-19 (dated by TCRdb to the early 2020s). Library method: the immunoSEQ multiplex PCR assay. TCRdb took over this immuneACCESS table, retaining in-frame rearrangements with V and J assigned. Such tables are incomplete; in checked studies, under half of the missing clones stem from an unresolved V gene, and the remainder is unexplained. In this sample the table shows 250,000 or so clones, approximately 90% of which occur a single time. Clones ranked in the top ten supply under 10% of the sample. Sequencing input: PBMCs or T cells enriched from blood (not recorded which). Source of these receptors: a man aged 35-49 years who had recovered from COVID-19.

The chain couples TRBV19 to TRBJ1-1, with 7 nucleotides matching TRBD1. The junction had 9 bases not matched to a gene; V was cut back by 2 bases and J by 0 bases. CDR1 and CDR2 from the germline V gene are LNHDA and SQIVND (reference sequence). CDR3 size: 17 residues. For the CDR3, the DNA is TGTGCCAGTAGTATATCGGCGACAGGGAGTCTGAACACTGAAGCTTTCTTT. As protein: CASSISATGSLNTEAFF.

The genes are TRBV5-1 and TRBJ1-4; D unresolved. CDR3 size: 13 residues. CDR1 is SGHRS, CDR2 YFSETQ, per germline. V lost 3 bases and J 7 bases, leaving 10 bases between the germline ends. The CDR3: CASSSPTREKLFF. The DNA of the CDR3 is TGCGCCAGCAGCTCCCCGACACGTGAAAAACTGTTTTTT.

The chain combines TRBV19 with TRBJ2-7; D might be TRBD2 (5 bases). Germline CDR1 and CDR2: LNHDA and SQIVND (reference sequence). V was clipped by 3 bases and J by 0 bases, with 9 bases between them. This CDR3 has 14 amino acids. CDR3 protein: CASSISGSSYEQYF. CDR3 sequence (DNA): TGTGCCAGTAGTATTTCGGGGAGCTCCTACGAGCAGTACTTC.

The gene calls are TRBV9 and TRBJ1-5, with D possibly being TRBD1 (5 bases). The CDR3 is 13 amino acids. Trimming took 0 bases from V and 6 from J, leaving 7 bases between them. The germline gives CDR1 SGDLS, CDR2 YYNGEE. The DNA of the CDR3 is TGTGCCAGCAGCGTAGCGGGGGGTCAGCCCCAGCATTTT. It is translated as CASSVAGGQPQHF.

J is TRBJ2-5 and V is TRBV19, with 7 bases fitting TRBD2. Germline V gene data show CDR1 as LNHDA and CDR2 as SQIVND (reference sequence). The CDR3 sequence is 15 residues long. V shed 5 bases and J 0 bases; nucleotides not matched to a gene: 6. This chain's CDR3 is CASSPRRGYQETQYF. DNA for the CDR3: TGTGCCAGTAGTCCGAGGCGGGGGTACCAAGAGACCCAGTACTTC.

The genes are TRBV28 and TRBJ2-7; 9 bases match TRBD1. Per the germline V gene, CDR1 is MDHEN and CDR2 is SYDVKM. The length of the CDR3 is 14 residues. Germline trimming cut 2 bases from V and 7 bases from J; bases unmatched to any gene: 6. The CDR3 DNA is TGTGCCAGCAGTTTAGGGACAGGGTGGGGAGAGCAGTACTTC. Amino acid sequence: CASSLGTGWGEQYF.

The V call is TRBV19, the J call TRBJ1-5; maybe TRBD1 (6 bases). Per the germline V gene, CDR1 is LNHDA and CDR2 is SQIVND (reference sequence). This CDR3 contains 12 residues. V gave up 10 bases and J gave up 2 bases, with 9 bases separating them. As DNA, the CDR3 is TGTGCCACAGGGGATGGCAATCAGCCCCAGCATTTT. Encoded protein: CATGDGNQPQHF.

This rearrangement joins TRBV28 to TRBJ2-7; D unclear. V dropped 9 bases and J dropped 0 bases, with 12 bases sitting between them. Germline V CDR1 and CDR2: MDHEN, SYDVKM. The CDR3 consists of 13 residues. CDR3 sequence: CASFTSSSYEQYF. CDR3 in DNA: TGTGCCAGTTTTACTTCGAGCTCCTACGAGCAGTACTTC.

This clone was counted between two and nine times. The V gene is TRBV9, the J gene TRBJ1-3; D is uncertain. CDR3 size: 14 residues. Trimming took off 2 bases at V and 1 base at J, with 7 bases between the two ends. Germline CDR1 is SGDLS and CDR2 is YYNGEE. The CDR3 region has the DNA TGTGCCAGCAGCGTGTCTCCTTCTGGAAACACCATATATTTT. It yields the protein CASSVSPSGNTIYF. Looking up the rest from reference TRBV9 and TRBJ1-3 gives the full variable domain: DSGVTQTPKHLITATGQRVTLRCSPRSGDLSVYWYQQSLDQGLQFLIQYYNGEERAKGNILERFSAQQFPDLHSELNLSSLELGDSALYFCASSVSPSGNTIYFGEGSWLTVV.

This chain links TRBV7-5 with TRBJ1-4. TRBV7-5 is an annotated pseudogene. This CDR3 spans 19 amino acids. CDR3: CARSRGGGSPPLNESKLFF. CDR3 coding DNA: TGTGCCAGAAGTCGCGGCGGGGGGTCCCCTCCTCTGAATGAATCGAAACTGTTTTTT.

V is TRBV9 and J is TRBJ2-6, with D perhaps TRBD1 (6 bases). V lost 4 bases and J lost 0, with 14 bases in between. Germline-derived CDR1 and CDR2 are SGDLS and YYNGEE. The CDR3 length is 17 residues. The CDR3 DNA sequence: TGTGCCAGCAGCTTAGATAACAGGGTCTCTGGGGCCAACGTCCTGACTTTC. Residues: CASSLDNRVSGANVLTF. Based on the CDR3 plus reference TRBV9 and TRBJ2-6, the full variable domain is DSGVTQTPKHLITATGQRVTLRCSPRSGDLSVYWYQQSLDQGLQFLIQYYNGEERAKGNILERFSAQQFPDLHSELNLSSLELGDSALYFCASSLDNRVSGANVLTFGAGSRLTVL.

This clone was recorded only once. A read error may produce the germline difference seen at one junction end. This sequence joins TRBV7-7 and TRBJ2-3; possible D gene TRBD1, 6 bases. The CDR3 is 17 residues long. Per the germline V gene, CDR1 is SSHAT and CDR2 is FNYEAQ (reference sequence). DNA of the CDR3: TGTGCTAGCAGCCTACACACGGGACACTTCAGCACAGATACGCAGTATTTT. Translation gives CASSLHTGHFSTDTQYF.

For this clone: One junction end does not reproduce the germline sequence, and a read error may be involved. This chain connects TRBV3-1 (or the pseudogene TRBV3-2) to TRBJ1-2; TRBD1 is a possible D gene (6 bases). The germline V gene has CDR1 LGHDT and CDR2 YNNKEL (reference sequence). The CDR3 extends over 13 amino acids. CDR3 amino acids: CASNQRGAGGYTF. The DNA of the CDR3 is TGTGCCAGCAACCAACGGGGGGCCGGTGGCTACACCTTC.